The clone carrying this T cell receptor beta chain was seen more than once but under ten times. Original handling: Cell counts per sample came from amplifying reference gene primers. The assay was immunoSEQ multiplex PCR, and TCRdb's table has in-frame clones only and misses some. That table furnishes V, J and clone size, whereas the DNA furnished D and trimming. The repertoire has some 220,000 clones, roughly 85% of them found once; the top ten carry over 2.5%. This entry belongs to a study of blood T cell repertoires in COVID-19. Study background: There were acute and convalescent COVID-19 samples, and they came from the United States, Italy and Spain.

V lost 7 bases and J 1 base, leaving 14 bases between the germline ends. In germline, CDR1 is LNHDA, CDR2 SQIVND (reference sequence). CDR3 size: 15 residues. The receptor was derived from a middle-aged man who had recovered from COVID-19. Sequencing input: peripheral blood. The chain combines TRBV19 with TRBJ1-5; D call uncertain. The CDR3 here is CASIHSGGSNQPQHF. The DNA of the CDR3 is TGTGCCAGTATCCACAGCGGAGGGAGCAATCAGCCCCAGCATTTT.